These 2 T cell receptor beta chains came from one sample sequenced in a study of identical twins. TCRdb analysed the 5' RACE reads with MiXCR anew, one entry per CDR3 protein. This sample has 700,000 or so distinct CDR3 sequences, with 8.5% to 9.5% found just once. Another study also made use of these data, one on yellow fever vaccine responses in identical twins.

The source material was PBMCs. The receptors derive from a woman aged 18 to 35 in good health.

Many counts were recorded for this clonotype. The chain couples TRBV27 to TRBJ1-2; D is perhaps TRBD1 (6 bases). V was shortened by 2 bases and J by 2 bases, with 9 bases between the two germline ends. The CDR3 is 14 amino acids. CDR1 is MNHEY, CDR2 SMNVEV, per germline (reference sequence). CDR3 DNA: TGTGCCAGCAGTTTAGGGGGGCTGAACTATGGCTACACCTTC. Translating gives CASSLGGLNYGYTF.

This chain joins TRBV3-1 and TRBJ2-3; 9 bases align to TRBD2. J lost 6 bases, V lost 4 bases, and 5 bases had no gene match. This CDR3 has 14 amino acids. CDR1 and CDR2 (germline): LGHDT, YNNKEL (reference sequence). DNA for the CDR3: TGTGCCAGCAGCCGCGGGGGGGTGGATGATACGCAGTATTTT. This encodes CASSRGGVDDTQYF.